These 10 T cell receptor beta chains came from one sample sequenced in a study of T cell clonality in common variable immunodeficiency. Sequencing used immunoSEQ multiplex PCR; TCRdb keeps in-frame clones, though not all of them. Observed in the sample are about 34,000 clones, none of them singletons. Sequencing was performed on peripheral blood mononuclear cells. These receptors were collected from a person aged 18 to 70 in good health.

This clone was found many times. The read falls 3 residues short of the CDR3 end, and the missing part is taken from the germline J gene. The genes are TRBV9 and TRBJ2-5; TRBD2 agrees at 8 bases. The CDR3 extends over 15 amino acids. Trimming at V came to 0 bases and at J to 1 base, leaving 2 bases not matched to a gene. Germline CDR1 and CDR2: SGDLS and YYNGEE. The CDR3 loop is CASSVVGTSQETQYF. The covered CDR3 bases are TGTGCCAGCAGCGTAGTAGGGACTAGCCAAGAGACC.

The sample holds many counts of this clone. The read ends 3 residues before the CDR3 terminus; that terminus is restored from the germline J gene. The chain joins TRBV6-2 or TRBV6-3 to TRBJ1-2, with 7 bases fitting TRBD1. This CDR3 comprises 14 residues. Germline V CDR1 and CDR2: MNHEY, SVGEGT. The sequenced part of the CDR3 DNA is TGTGCCAGCAGTTACACCGGACAGGCTTGGGGC. This sequence encodes CASSYTGQAWG. The full CDR3 reads CASSYTGQAWGYTF.

This clone has at least ten counts. The sequenced fragment ends 3 residues before the CDR3 boundary, so the rest is inferred from the germline J gene. This sequence joins TRBV2 and TRBJ1-2, with D possibly TRBD1 on 6 matching bases. The length of the CDR3 is 14 residues. V lost 5 bases and J lost 4, with 14 bases in between. In germline, CDR1 is SNHLY, CDR2 FYNNEI. CDR3 residues: CASSTGGLSYGYTF. Partial CDR3 DNA: TGTGCCAGCAGTACCGGGGGGCTCAGCTATGGC.

This clone was seen ten or more times. The read terminates 3 residues ahead of where the CDR3 ends, so the germline J gene completes it. The gene calls are TRBV20-1 and TRBJ2-3; D remains unclear. The CDR3 is 15 residues long. V lost 5 bases and J 3 bases, leaving 18 bases between the germline ends. In germline, CDR1 is DFQATT, CDR2 SNEGSKA (reference sequence). CDR3 sequence reads: CSADPPSGSTDTQYF. Partial CDR3 DNA: TGCAGTGCTGACCCCCCTAGTGGAAGTACAGATACG.

This clone was seen ten or more times. The CDR3 goes on 3 residues after the read ends, and that part is filled in from the germline J gene. The chain links TRBV24-1 to TRBJ2-3, with 7 bases matching TRBD1. The CDR3 has 16 residues. Trimming removed 3 bases from V and 1 base from J; junction bases left unmatched: 6. The germline gives CDR1 KGHDR, CDR2 SFDVKD. CDR3 bases read: TGTGCCACCAGTGATACCCAGGGGGATGGCACAGATACG. This sequence encodes CATSDTQGDGTDT. The full CDR3 reads CATSDTQGDGTDTQYF.

This clone has ten or more counts. CDR3 bases read: TGCAGCGTTGACAGTGCCCCTTACAATGAG. Encoded protein: CSVDSAPYNE. The complete CDR3 reads CSVDSAPYNEQFF. The chain couples TRBV29-1 to TRBJ2-1; D remains ambiguous. The read ends 3 residues shy of where the CDR3 ends; the end is completed using the germline J gene. CDR1 SQVTM and CDR2 ANQGSEA come from the germline V gene. The CDR3 has 13 residues. Trimming left V 3 bases short and J 4 bases short, with 10 bases between.

This clone came up a few times. The CDR3 end lies 3 residues beyond the end of the read and is filled in from the germline J gene. The sample has other DNA sequences that encode this CDR3 too. The V and J genes are TRBV20-1 and TRBJ2-7; D might be TRBD2 (6 bases). Trimming cost V 3 bases and J 0 bases, with 9 bases left between them. Per germline, CDR1 DFQATT and CDR2 SNEGSKA (reference sequence). This CDR3 contains 13 residues. CDR3 DNA (partial): TGCAGTGCTAGGGGGGGTACCTCCTACGAG. This sequence encodes CSARGGTSYE. The entire CDR3 is CSARGGTSYEQYF.

This clone came up many times. The DNA ends 3 residues before the CDR3 does, and the rest of the CDR3 is filled in from the germline J gene. This chain uses TRBV20-1 with TRBJ1-1, with D hard to call. Trimming removed 6 bases at V and 3 bases at J, with 14 bases between. CDR3 length: 13 amino acids. Germline assignment: CDR1 DFQATT and CDR2 SNEGSKA (reference sequence). The CDR3 loop is CSAPRHSDTEAFF. The DNA read from the CDR3 is TGCAGTGCGCCACGACACTCGGACACTGAA.

This clone has just a few counts. The read falls 3 residues short of the CDR3 end, and the missing part is taken from the germline J gene. This same CDR3 is encoded by further DNA sequences in the sample. The chain uses TRBV18 and TRBJ2-1; 12 positions agree with TRBD2. This CDR3 has 18 residues. CDR1 and CDR2 from the germline V gene are KGHSH and LQKENI. Germline trimming cut 6 bases from V and 3 bases from J; bases unmatched to any gene: 12. Partial CDR3 DNA: TGTGCCAGCTCCCCCCGACTAGCGGGAGATAACCTCTACAATGAG. Translating gives CASSPRLAGDNLYNE. The CDR3 in full is CASSPRLAGDNLYNEQFF.

This clone occurred a few times. The missing CDR3 end, 3 residues past where the read stops, is filled in from the germline J gene. V and J are TRBV30 and TRBJ1-1; D perhaps matches TRBD1 (5 bases). The CDR3 runs to 13 residues. The ends were cut back, 2 bases at V and 4 bases at J, with 11 bases in the middle. Germline CDR1 is GTSNPN and CDR2 is SVGIG (reference sequence). The CDR3 loop is CAWSRGPLTEAFF. The covered CDR3 bases are TGTGCCTGGAGTAGGGGCCCTCTCACTGAA.